This T cell receptor (beta chain) was sequenced in a study of blood T cell repertoires in COVID-19. The CDR3 length is 15 residues. V was clipped by 0 bases and J by 2 bases; unmatched bases: 3. Germline V CDR1 and CDR2: SGHNT, YENEEA. Per the original data handling: By means of reference gene primer amplification, nucleated cell counts were estimated. Only in-frame clones appear in the TCRdb table, and some are missing; sequencing was by immunoSEQ multiplex PCR. The V and J calls and clone size come from that table; D and trimming were worked out from the DNA. Of 160,000 or so clones detected, over 80% appear once; the ten largest clones hold 1.5% to 2%.

The specimen was peripheral blood. The receptor's source is a woman in her 50s with acute or convalescent COVID-19. The chain links TRBV11-3 to TRBJ2-7; TRBD2 agrees at 8 bases. CDR3 in DNA: TGTGCCAGCAGCTTAGATCAGCGGGGGACCTACGAGCAGTACTTC. Translation: CASSLDQRGTYEQYF. Full variable domain (outside the CDR3, taken from reference TRBV11-3 and TRBJ2-7): EAGVVQSPRYKIIEKKQPVAFWCNPISGHNTLYWYLQNLGQGPELLIRYENEEAVDDSQLPKDRFSAERLKGVDSTLKIQPAELGDSAVYLCASSLDQRGTYEQYFGPGTRLTVT.